Here is one T cell receptor beta chain with its context. The data derive from a study of blood T cell repertoires in COVID-19. The protocol was immunoSEQ multiplex PCR, while the TCRdb copy is restricted to in-frame clones and leaves out a portion. The table lists about 250,000 clones, approximately 88% of them singletons. Per the germline V gene, CDR1 is SEHNR and CDR2 is FQNEAQ (reference sequence). The CDR3 has 14 amino acids. The J segment lost 4 bases and the V segment lost 5 bases, leaving 6 bases of the junction unmatched. Seattle cases were enrolled at active infection and followed longitudinally.

Material for sequencing was peripheral blood. This receptor was obtained from a woman in her twenties or thirties with COVID-19, enrolled during active disease. J is TRBJ2-5 and V is TRBV7-9, with 8 nucleotides matching TRBD2. The CDR3 sequence: CASSPPSGRETQYF. The CDR3 DNA reads as TGTGCCAGCAGCCCTCCCAGCGGGAGAGAGACCCAGTACTTC.